This T cell receptor (beta chain) was retrieved from a study of early T cells in non-severe SARS-CoV-2 infection. In the study overall: Chains were not paired, and sequencing was done on bulk RNA from unsorted whole blood.

The CDR3 contains 15 residues. V gave up 8 bases and J gave up 5 bases; unmatched junction bases: 13. CDR1 and CDR2 (germline): SEHNR, FQNEAQ (reference sequence). Individual cDNA molecules were tagged with unique molecular identifiers. From the 5' RACE reads, TCRdb called clonotypes with MiXCR, one entry per CDR3 protein. The repertoire holds roughly 120,000 distinct CDR3 sequences, with around 13% as singletons. This material consisted of whole blood, taken at baseline. This TCR was recovered from an adult who was a healthcare worker with PCR-confirmed SARS-CoV-2 infection or an uninfected control (not recorded which). The rearrangement joins TRBV7-9 to TRBJ2-5; 8 nucleotides line up with TRBD2. CDR3 sequence (DNA): TGTGCCAGCTTGGTAACGGGAGGGCCATCGGAGACCCAGTACTTC. Translated: CASLVTGGPSETQYF.